This passage covers 8 T cell receptor beta chains from one sample sequenced in a study of Tregs in tolerant kidney transplant recipients. Recipients received nonmyeloablative bone marrow transplants from related graft donors, with transient mixed chimerism. Repertoires were generated with immunoSEQ multiplex PCR, while TCRdb's copy carries only in-frame clones and drops some. This sample's table has around 15,000 clones. The sample in question was CD4+ T cells from blood (PBMCs), obtained 12 months after the transplant. Every receptor here comes from a human patient who received a combined kidney and bone marrow transplant. The graft donor may have given rise to some T cells.

Worth noting for this clone: The read comes to an end 3 residues before the CDR3 does, leaving the germline J gene to fill in the end. The V call is TRBV19, the J call TRBJ2-6; D is undetermined. Germline V gene sequence: CDR1 LNHDA, CDR2 SQIVND (reference sequence). This CDR3 is 14 amino acids long. The CDR3 DNA, read in part, is TGTGCCAGTAGTATAGAGTCTATCGCCTCGCTC. It is translated as CASSIESIASL. The complete CDR3 sequence is CASSIESIASLLTF.

Turning to this clone: The read ends 3 residues before the CDR3 terminus; that terminus is restored from the germline J gene. The chain has TRBV5-1 and TRBJ2-2, with D possibly matching TRBD1 (6 bases). The V gene's germline CDR1 is SGHRS and CDR2 YFSETQ. This CDR3 is 14 amino acids long. The ends were cut back, 1 base at V and 3 bases at J, with 7 bases in the middle. The chain's CDR3 is CASSLNRDTGELFF. The sequenced part of the CDR3 DNA is TGCGCCAGCAGCTTGAACAGGGACACCGGGGAG.

In regard to this clone: Read data end 3 residues before the CDR3 end; the end is taken from the germline J gene. The gene calls are TRBV7-3 and TRBJ1-2, with D possibly being TRBD1 (5 bases). The CDR3 runs to 13 residues. CDR1 is SGHTA, CDR2 FQGTGA, per germline. V was trimmed by 5 bases and J by 4 bases, leaving 11 bases between them. The CDR3 bases that were read are TGTGCCAGCAGCCAGGGCGGGGGCTATGGC. Its protein product is CASSQGGGYG. In full, the CDR3 is CASSQGGGYGYTF.

A word on this clone: The CDR3 end falls 3 residues outside the read, so it is completed with the germline J gene. The chain couples TRBV16 to TRBJ1-5, with D perhaps matching TRBD1 (5 bases). CDR1 is KGHSY, CDR2 FQNENV, per germline. There are 14 residues in the CDR3. CDR3: CASSSGGSRRPQHF. The covered CDR3 bases are TGTGCCAGCAGCTCCGGGGGGTCCCGACGCCCC.

With regard to this clone: Read data end 3 residues before the CDR3 end; the end is taken from the germline J gene. The chain has TRBV20-1 and TRBJ2-7; 10 bases map to TRBD1. The junction had 6 bases not matched to a gene; V was cut back by 0 bases and J by 4 bases. CDR1 is DFQATT and CDR2 is SNEGSKA in the germline V gene (reference sequence). The length of the CDR3 is 15 residues. The CDR3 reads CSARDPRQGAYEQYF. The covered CDR3 bases are TGCAGTGCTAGAGATCCGAGACAGGGGGCATACGAG.

Turning to this clone: With the read ending 3 residues before the CDR3 end, the germline J gene is used to fill in that end. V is TRBV7-9 and J is TRBJ1-5; no reliable D call. The V end was cut by 4 bases, the J end by 1 base, with 11 bases between. This CDR3 has 15 residues. Germline CDR1 SEHNR, CDR2 FQNEAQ (reference sequence). This CDR3 is CASSSGGLSNQPQHF. Partial CDR3 DNA: TGTGCCAGCAGCTCCGGAGGACTCAGCAATCAGCCC.

Concerning this clone itself: The read falls 3 residues short of the CDR3 end, and the missing part is taken from the germline J gene. The chain combines TRBV2 with TRBJ2-7; D is unresolved. The CDR3 has 13 amino acids. Germline V CDR1 and CDR2: SNHLY, FYNNEI. V lost 5 bases and J 3 bases, leaving 11 bases between the germline ends. The sequenced CDR3 bases are TGTGCCAGCAGTCCCGACACCCGCTACGAG. Encoded protein: CASSPDTRYE. The whole CDR3 protein reads CASSPDTRYEQYF.

By frequency, this clone is medium-sized. Read data end 3 residues before the CDR3 end; the end is taken from the germline J gene. V usage is TRBV13 and J usage is TRBJ1-4, with TRBD1 as a possible D gene (5 bases). Looked up from germline, CDR1 is PRHDT and CDR2 is FYEKMQ (reference sequence). V was clipped by 5 bases and J by 5 bases, with 15 bases between them. The CDR3 loop spans 15 amino acids. CDR3 sequence: CASSAAGTKNEKLFF. CDR3 bases read: TGTGCCAGCAGCGCAGCGGGGACCAAGAATGAAAAA.